This T cell receptor beta chain appears in the sequencing data of a study of lymphopenia after photon versus proton radiotherapy (dated by TCRdb to 2018 to 2020). About the study as a whole: In patients with gastrointestinal tumors who developed high-grade lymphopenia, the study compared the immunological effects of photon radiation therapy with those of proton radiation therapy. The cohort comprised 20 or so patients with gastrointestinal tumors who received either photon or proton therapy and then developed lymphopenia. The goal of the study was to characterize the differences between the two radiation modalities in how they affect the immune system.

The germline V gene sets CDR1 to MNHEY and CDR2 to SVGAGI. The CDR3, from cysteine to phenylalanine, totals 15 residues. Kept here is only the CDR3 DNA, which spans 45 bases and is read in frame from base 1. V is pared back by 0 bases and J by 4 bases, with 13 bases lying between the germline termini. This clone was seen a single time. The target of this receptor is not known. Base qualities are not at hand, and no much larger clone is one base apart. General study outcomes and caveats: During treatment, patients who received proton therapy stayed relatively stable, whereas patients who received photon therapy lost naive T cells and TCR diversity and gained effector/memory populations. After the lymphocyte count nadir, photon-treated repertoires showed oligoclonal expansion, especially of CD8+ Temra cells, which drove the drop in diversity. The authors looked at the survival association only in patients who died, and they framed better survival with proton therapy as a possibility rather than a demonstrated result. Among patients across the cohort who died, overall survival time showed an inverse correlation with a larger post-nadir drop in TCR diversity.

Receptor libraries were prepared by the immunoSEQ multiplex PCR assay. Alongside multiparametric flow cytometry, deep sequencing of rearranged TCR beta loci was used to profile the T cell repertoires. Drawn from immuneACCESS, this table holds only the in-frame rearrangements with V and J called that TCRdb kept. Clones are partly lost; checked studies trace under half to an unresolved V gene and leave the rest unexplained. This sample has about 39,000 clones in its table, and approximately 90% of those were observed once. Of the sample, approximately 14% falls within the top ten clones. This material consisted of peripheral blood, taken from a patient treated with photon-based radiotherapy. In this chain, TRBV6-5 is recombined with TRBJ2-7; the D segment could be TRBD1, given 6 matching bases. The TCR sequence derives from a man in his sixties with cholangiocarcinoma. The nucleotides are TGTGCCAGCAGTTACTCGATTGGCAGGGGTTACGAGCAGTACTTC. Its product reads: CASSYSIGRGYEQYF.